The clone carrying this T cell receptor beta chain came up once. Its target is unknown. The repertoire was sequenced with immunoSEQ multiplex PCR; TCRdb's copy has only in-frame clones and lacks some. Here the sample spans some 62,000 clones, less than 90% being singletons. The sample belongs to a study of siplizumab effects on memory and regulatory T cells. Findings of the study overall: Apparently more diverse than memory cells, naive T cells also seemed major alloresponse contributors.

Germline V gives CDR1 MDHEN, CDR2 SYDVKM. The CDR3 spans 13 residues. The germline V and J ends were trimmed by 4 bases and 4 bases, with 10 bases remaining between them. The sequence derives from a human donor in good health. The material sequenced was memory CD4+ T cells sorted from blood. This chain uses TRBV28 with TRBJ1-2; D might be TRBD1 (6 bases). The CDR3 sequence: CASSSRTAYGYTF. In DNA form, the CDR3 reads TGTGCCAGCAGTTCCCGGACAGCCTATGGCTACACCTTC.